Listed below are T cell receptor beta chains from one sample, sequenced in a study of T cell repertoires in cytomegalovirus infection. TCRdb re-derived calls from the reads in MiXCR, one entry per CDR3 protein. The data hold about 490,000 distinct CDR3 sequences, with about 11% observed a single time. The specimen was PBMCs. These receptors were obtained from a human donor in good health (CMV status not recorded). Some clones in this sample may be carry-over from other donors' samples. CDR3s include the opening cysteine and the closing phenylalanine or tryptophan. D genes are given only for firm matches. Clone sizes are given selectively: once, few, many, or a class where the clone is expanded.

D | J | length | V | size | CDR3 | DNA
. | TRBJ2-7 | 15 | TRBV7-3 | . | CASSLKAGNPYEQYF | TGTGCCAGCAGCTTAAAGGCGGGGAATCCCTACGAGCAGTACTTC
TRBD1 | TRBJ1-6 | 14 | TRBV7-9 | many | CASSRTGLNSPLHF | TGTGCCAGCAGCCGGACAGGGCTCAATTCACCCCTCCACTTT
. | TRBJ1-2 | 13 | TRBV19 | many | CASSIARRGENTF | TGTGCCAGTAGTATAGCGAGAAGAGGGGAGAACACCTTC
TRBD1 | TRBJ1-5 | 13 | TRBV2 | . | CASQGQDNQPQHF | TGTGCCAGCCAGGGACAGGACAATCAGCCCCAGCATTTT
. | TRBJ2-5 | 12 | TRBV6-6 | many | CASTAPSETQYF | TGTGCCAGCACAGCCCCCTCTGAGACCCAGTACTTC
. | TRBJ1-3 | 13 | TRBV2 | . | CASSGTVGNTIYF | TGTGCCAGCAGTGGTACAGTCGGAAACACCATATATTTT
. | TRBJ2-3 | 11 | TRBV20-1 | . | CSATITDTQYF | TGCAGTGCTACGATCACAGATACGCAGTATTTT
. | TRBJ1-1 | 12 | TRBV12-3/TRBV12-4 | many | CALQVGDTEAFF | TGTGCCCTTCAAGTTGGGGACACTGAAGCTTTCTTT
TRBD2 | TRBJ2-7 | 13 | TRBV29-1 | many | CSVRLAGYYEQYF | TGCAGCGTACGACTAGCGGGATACTACGAGCAGTACTTC
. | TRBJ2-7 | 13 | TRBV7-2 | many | CASSLGQKSEQYF | TGTGCCAGCAGCTTAGGCCAAAAGAGCGAGCAGTACTTC
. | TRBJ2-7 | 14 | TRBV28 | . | CASTVGVVSYEQYF | TGTGCCAGCACCGTGGGAGTGGTGTCCTACGAGCAGTACTTC
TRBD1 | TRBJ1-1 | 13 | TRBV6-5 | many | CASSPSQGGEAFF | TGTGCCAGCAGTCCATCCCAGGGGGGAGAAGCTTTCTTT
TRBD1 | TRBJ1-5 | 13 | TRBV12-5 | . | CASGLDRGQPQHF | TGTGCTAGTGGCCTGGACAGGGGTCAGCCCCAGCATTTT
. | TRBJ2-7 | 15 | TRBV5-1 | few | CASSLGQGGLYEQYF | TGCGCCAGCAGCTTGGGGCAGGGGGGACTCTACGAGCAGTACTTC
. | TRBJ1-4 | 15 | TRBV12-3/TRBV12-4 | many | CASRGPGWTNEKLFF | TGTGCCAGCAGGGGCCCGGGTTGGACTAATGAAAAACTGTTTTTT
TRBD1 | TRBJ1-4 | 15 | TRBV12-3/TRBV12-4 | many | CASSSDRGLDEKLFF | TGTGCCAGCAGTTCCGACAGGGGGCTGGATGAAAAACTGTTTTTT
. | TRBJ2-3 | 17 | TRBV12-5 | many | CASASPVGGLLTDTQYF | TGTGCTAGTGCCTCACCCGTCGGGGGCCTCCTCACAGATACGCAGTATTTT
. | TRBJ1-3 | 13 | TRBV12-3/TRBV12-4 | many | CASRLPDGNTIYF | TGTGCCAGCAGGCTCCCGGATGGAAACACCATATATTTT
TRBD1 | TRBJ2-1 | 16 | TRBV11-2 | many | CASSPIPTGAGNEQFF | TGTGCCAGCAGCCCAATCCCGACAGGGGCGGGGAATGAGCAGTTCTTC
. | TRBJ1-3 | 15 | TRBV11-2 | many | CASSLEGTWRNTIYF | TGTGCCAGCAGCTTAGAGGGGACCTGGCGGAACACCATATATTTT
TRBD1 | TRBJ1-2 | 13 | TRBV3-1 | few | CASSKTGVGGYTF | TGTGCCAGCAGCAAGACAGGGGTCGGGGGCTACACCTTC
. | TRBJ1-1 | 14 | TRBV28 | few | CASSLIEANTEAFF | TGTGCCAGCAGTTTAATAGAAGCGAACACTGAAGCTTTCTTT
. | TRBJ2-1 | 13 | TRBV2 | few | CASAPNQYNEQFF | TGTGCCAGCGCGCCGAACCAGTACAATGAGCAGTTCTTC